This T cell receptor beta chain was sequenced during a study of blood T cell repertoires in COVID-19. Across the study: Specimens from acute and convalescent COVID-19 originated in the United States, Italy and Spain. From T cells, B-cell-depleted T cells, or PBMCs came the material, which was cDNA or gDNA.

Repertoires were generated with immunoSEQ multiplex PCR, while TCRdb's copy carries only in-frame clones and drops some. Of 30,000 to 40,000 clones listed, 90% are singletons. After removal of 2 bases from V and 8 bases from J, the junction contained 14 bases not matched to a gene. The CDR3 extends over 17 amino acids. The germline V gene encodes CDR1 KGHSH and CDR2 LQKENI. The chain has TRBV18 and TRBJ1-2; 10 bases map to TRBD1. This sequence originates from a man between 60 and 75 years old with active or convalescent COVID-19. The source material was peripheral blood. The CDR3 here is CASSPGTTGGAYRGYTF. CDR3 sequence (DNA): TGTGCCAGCTCACCAGGAACGACAGGGGGCGCATACAGGGGCTACACCTTC.